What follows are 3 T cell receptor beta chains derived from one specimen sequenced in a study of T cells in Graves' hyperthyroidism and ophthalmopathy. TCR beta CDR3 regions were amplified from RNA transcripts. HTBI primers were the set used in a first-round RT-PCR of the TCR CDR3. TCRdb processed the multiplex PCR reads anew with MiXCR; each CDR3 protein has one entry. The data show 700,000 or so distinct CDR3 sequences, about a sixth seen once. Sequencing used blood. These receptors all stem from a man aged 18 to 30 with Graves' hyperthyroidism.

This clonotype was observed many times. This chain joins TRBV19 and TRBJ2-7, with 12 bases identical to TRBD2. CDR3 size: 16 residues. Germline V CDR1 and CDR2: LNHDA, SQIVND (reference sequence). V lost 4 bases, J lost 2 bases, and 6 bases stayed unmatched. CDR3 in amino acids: CASSTTSGRFTYEQYF. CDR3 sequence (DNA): TGTGCCAGTAGTACAACTAGCGGGAGGTTCACCTACGAGCAGTACTTC.

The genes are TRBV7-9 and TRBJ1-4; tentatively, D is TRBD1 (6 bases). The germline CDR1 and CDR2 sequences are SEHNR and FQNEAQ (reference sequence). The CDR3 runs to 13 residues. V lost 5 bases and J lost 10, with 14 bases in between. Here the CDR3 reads CASSLQGGGKLFF. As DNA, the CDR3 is TGTGCCAGCAGCCTACAGGGAGGCGGAAAACTGTTTTTT.

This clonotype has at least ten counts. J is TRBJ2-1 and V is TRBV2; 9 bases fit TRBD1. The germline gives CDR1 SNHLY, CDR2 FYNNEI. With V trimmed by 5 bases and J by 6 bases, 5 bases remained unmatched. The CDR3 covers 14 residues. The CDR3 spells CASSPGQGINEQFF. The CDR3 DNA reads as TGTGCCAGCAGTCCGGGACAGGGAATCAATGAGCAGTTCTTC.